This TCR beta chain came from a study of cytomegalovirus exposure and HLA in healthy donors (dated by TCRdb to 2016 to 2017). For the study in its entirety: In an earlier analysis of 450 to 750 of the donors, 250 to 300 Gb of sequence data and 90 million to 120 million unique TCR beta sequences from 180 million or so T cells were reported. An early release covering over 500 HLA-typed donors comprised roughly 300 gigabases of sequencing data and around 86 million unique TCR sequences. Of the 350 to 450 genotyped donors, 75% to 85% were placed in the genetic ancestry cluster associated with self-reported Caucasian donors. The study aimed to test whether signatures of past pathogen exposure could be identified by cataloging public T cell receptors. The study used immunosequencing to profile the T cell repertoires of about 670 subjects and linked those repertoires to cytomegalovirus serostatus. Along with the approximately 700-subject first cohort, a separate validation cohort of some 130 different subjects was used. To predict cytomegalovirus infection status, the study brought together high-throughput TCR immunosequencing, statistical association of individual TCRs with disease status, and machine learning. In a later analysis, previously published TCR beta repertoires from more than 500 donors were re-analyzed and high-resolution HLA genotyping was added so that TCR occurrence patterns could be studied. Rather than drawing on any new phenotypic data, the later analysis identified candidate immune exposures from TCR beta sequences and the way those sequences occurred across donors. In an earlier analysis of 500 to 650 of the donors, high-throughput TCR beta sequencing was used to judge whether each TCR beta V gene segment behaved as functional or pseudogenic. Donor age, sex, ethnicity and CMV serostatus were compiled alongside the repertoire data. In a later genetic analysis, genome-wide SNP genotypes for about three fifths of the roughly 670 donors were used, and that subset was treated as a discovery cohort. Every discovery cohort repertoire had been produced on one sequencing platform. Both class I and class II loci were covered by HLA typing, at four-digit resolution. The number of donors typed differed by locus, with roughly 620-630 for A, B, C, DRB1 and DQB1, roughly 550 for DQA1, 600 to 610 for DPA1, and around 460 for DPB1. A handful of DR-DQ haplotypes were treated as single units for association and clustering because of strong linkage in the cohort. Among 398 genotyped donors of the cohort, an average of around 240,000 unique TCR beta nucleotide sequences were sequenced per donor, about a sixth of them non-productive.

The investigation overall reported the following: HLA typing was unavailable for some donors at each locus, so association tests used only the typed subset. In a later analysis, HLA-associated TCR beta chains were found to be more clonally expanded and to have lower generation probabilities than equally common non-associated chains. A later analysis found that TCR association rates varied across HLA loci, with DRB1 alleles showing the most associated TCRs and HLA-C alleles the fewest. The only immune exposure information available for the cohort was CMV serostatus. At a false discovery rate of 0.05, a later analysis linked under 20,000 TCR beta sequences to specific HLA alleles. It was suggested by the authors that the approach could potentially be generalized to other disease states and immunological phenotypes. A further reported finding was that TCR beta sequences accurately predicted the HLA-A and HLA-B alleles for most subjects in the first cohort. When HLA alleles, especially DR and DQ, strongly co-occurred, attributing TCR associations to individual alleles was difficult. Most CMV-associated TCR beta chains appeared to be HLA-restricted in a later analysis, and the HLA associations seemed to be driven largely by CMV exposure. Across donors, most TCR sequences were observed very rarely, whereas some public TCRs were present in many individuals. Correlated functional status among segregating V segments might be attributable to linkage disequilibrium, but an unknown experimental factor could not be ruled out. A later analysis reported that several top co-occurrence clusters appeared linked to parvovirus B19, influenza, CMV and Epstein-Barr virus. In an earlier analysis of around 600 of the donors, most TCR beta V segments were observed in productive rearrangements about 90% or about 30% of the time, broadly matching IMGT annotations. The presence/absence analyses assumed that sequencing depth was roughly uniform across donors, and that assumption may not be true. Because the 87-base-pair reads could not distinguish some IMGT-functional V segments, including TRBV6-2 and TRBV6-3, those segments were excluded. According to a later genetic analysis, donors in an Asian-associated ancestry cluster had fewer N-insertions in productive TCRs than the roughly 670-donor mean. The study gave a list of under 200 TCR beta chains associated with cytomegalovirus. In both the original and validation cohorts, the classifier was reported to diagnose cytomegalovirus status with high specificity and sensitivity. The earlier analysis of a few hundred of the donors excluded some 15 rarely observed V segments, including chromosome 9 orphons, because counts were too low. A few of the identified cytomegalovirus-associated TCR beta chains were confirmed in vitro to be specific for cytomegalovirus antigens. In this cohort, only TCR beta chains were sequenced, and detectable features were limited by the absence of alpha or paired-chain data. The sequencing pipeline was judged likely to have produced a cluster of highly shared sequence variants as a technical artifact. An association between a missense DCLRE1C variant and V-gene and J-gene trimming of TCR beta chains was found in a later genetic analysis and replicated in an independent cohort.

CDR1 is given as SNHLY and CDR2 as FYNNEI, both from the germline V gene. V loses 6 bases at its end and J loses 7 bases; junction bases beyond the gene matches: 8. The CDR3 contains 15 residues, cysteine and phenylalanine counted. Of the read, only the CDR3 DNA is kept; its 45 bases are in frame from base 1. About this clone: Its antigen is not yet known. No base-level quality is on record; no much larger clone is a single base apart.

In total, 630 or so healthy bone marrow donors made up the cohort. At the time of sampling, every cohort member was nominally healthy, though immune exposures that went unrecorded were likely present. The donor was CMV seronegative and belonged to the group of around 400 seronegative cohort members. A peripheral blood sample was provided by each donor, and peripheral blood mononuclear cells were used for TCR beta sequencing. Genomic DNA extraction from the blood cell samples was performed with the Qiagen DNeasy Blood Extraction Kit. Library generation was performed with the immunoSEQ multiplex PCR assay. For the multiplex PCR, a mixture combining 60 forward primers for TCR Vbeta segments and 13 reverse primers for TCR Jbeta segments was used. The CDR3 region of rearranged TCR beta genes was amplified from genomic DNA with a multiplex PCR assay. Amplified TCR beta libraries were sequenced as 87-base-pair reads on the Illumina HiSeq System. Per the source publication's procedure: A later analysis counted tens of millions of unique TCR beta chains across the 666 repertoires, and roughly 10 million of these chains were shared by at least two donors. To remove PCR and sequencing errors, raw reads were error-corrected and collapsed into unique sequences using a nearest-neighbor algorithm that merged closely related sequences. Alignment of CDR3 sequences to IMGT reference sequences was used to assign V, D and J gene segments. For a sequence to be retained, a match of at least six nucleotides was required to both a V gene segment and a J gene segment. A rearrangement counted as productive if the CDR3 had no stop codons and remained in frame with V and J, and every other rearrangement counted as non-productive. Following IMGT convention, CDR3 was defined as the stretch from the second conserved V-encoded cysteine up to the conserved J-encoded phenylalanine. The earlier analysis of a few hundred of the donors excluded sequences that lacked an unambiguous match to a single V gene segment. An earlier analysis of fewer than 750 of the donors classified V segments as functional when productive rearrangements were above 56.7% and as segregating when the standard deviation between donors was above 5%. A statistical classification framework was built for diagnosing cytomegalovirus status from the catalog of TCR beta chain sequences. A later analysis assigned V and J genes by comparing TCR nucleotide sequences with IMGT/GENE-DB human TR gene sequences. In a later analysis, CDR3 sequences and most-parsimonious VDJ recombination scenarios were assigned using the TCRdist pipeline. In a later analysis, every TCR beta chain was defined by the combination of its CDR3 amino acid sequence and its V-gene family, and reads without a unique V-gene family were dropped. A later analysis removed roughly 590 highly shared, low-generation-probability nucleotide sequences to deal with suspected cross-contamination and a sequencing artifact. In a later analysis, a clonal expansion index was calculated for each public chain from normalized within-repertoire ranks of inferred template counts. Generation probabilities in a later analysis came from a VDJ recombination model fitted to out-of-frame rearrangements, and those results were checked against IGoR. In a later analysis, TCR-TCR, TCR-HLA and TCR-CMV co-occurrence was scored with hypergeometric tests, and a repertoire-size bias correction was applied to TCR pairs. A later analysis estimated false discovery rates by permuting HLA or CMV assignments 20 times. In a later analysis, co-occurring TCRs were grouped using DBSCAN, with TCRdist sequence similarity added in when clustering inside HLA-allele-positive subsets. For co-occurrence clustering, repertoires with fewer than 30,000 or more than 120,000 public chains were excluded, along with roughly 5 repertoires with anomalous nucleotide sharing. TCRdb took over this immuneACCESS table, retaining in-frame rearrangements with V and J assigned. Such tables are incomplete; in checked studies, under half of the missing clones stem from an unresolved V gene, and the remainder is unexplained. V and J calls and clone size come straight from that table; D and trimming were deduced from the DNA. This sample gives under 250,000 clones in total; approximately 88% of them show up just once. 0.71% of the sample is in the top ten clones.

This receptor was taken from a boy between 2 and 10 years old in good health and CMV-seronegative. This receptor chain uses TRBV2 and TRBJ1-6, with 8 middle bases fitting TRBD1. The material sequenced was PBMCs. CDR3 sequence: CASSLLQGGNSPLHF. The DNA reads TGTGCCAGCAGCCTGCTACAGGGGGGGAATTCACCCCTCCACTTT.